Sequencing of this T cell receptor (beta chain) was carried out in a study of blood T cell dynamics during melanoma immunotherapy. Some clones are missing from TCRdb's copy, which holds only in-frame ones; the method was immunoSEQ multiplex PCR. The sample lists around 10,000 clones, 80% to 90% occurring once. This clone was found once. Time point denoted: pre-treatment baseline. Patients with prior systemic cancer treatment, concomitant immunosuppressants, or other active malignancies were excluded. The specimen comprised blood, sampled from a patient treated with checkpoint blockade. The clonotype comes from a human donor with melanoma.

The CDR3 DNA sequence: TGCGCCAGCAGCAGTCTAGAGAGCTACGAGCAGTACTTC. The encoded protein is CASSSLESYEQYF. J is TRBJ2-7 and V is TRBV5-1; the D is unclear. CDR1 and CDR2 (germline): SGHRS, YFSETQ. Trimming took 4 bases from V and 3 from J, leaving 11 bases between them. This CDR3 comprises 13 residues. Complete variable domain (other parts from reference TRBV5-1 and TRBJ2-7): KAGVTQTPRYLIKTRGQQVTLSCSPISGHRSVSWYQQTPGQGLQFLFEYFSETQRNKGNFPGRFSGRQFSNSRSEMNVSTLELGDSALYLCASSSLESYEQYFGPGTRLTVT.